The 30 T cell receptor beta chains below were found in one sample sequenced in a study of post-analysis software for immune sequencing data. Presence of unique molecular identifiers characterized the TCR beta cDNA libraries. In TCRdb, the PCR reads were re-called with MiXCR into one record per CDR3 protein. Here the sample spans some 700,000 distinct CDR3 sequences, 55% to 70% being singletons. Which antigens these TCRs recognize remains unknown. Broader study findings: Controls showed lower frequencies than patients for several TRBV segments, and TRBV5-6, TRBV5-1 and TRBV20-1 were among these.

The sequenced sample consisted of blood. Receptors were obtained from a girl aged 2-10 years with multiple sclerosis.

A word on this clonotype: Being one base from a much bigger clone, this may be a read error. This chain joins TRBV29-1 and TRBJ2-6; possible D gene TRBD1, 6 bases. The CDR3 runs to 16 residues. Germline V gene sequence: CDR1 SQVTM, CDR2 ANQGSEA. The CDR3 DNA follows: TGCAGCGTGACCCCGGGACAAGGTTCTGGGGCCAACGTCCGGACTTTC. Translation: CSVTPGQGSGANVRTF. The complete variable domain, with remaining parts taken from reference TRBV29-1 and TRBJ2-6, reads SAVISQKPSRDICQRGTSLTIQCQVDSQVTMMFWYRQQPGQSLTLIATANQGSEATYESGFVIDKFPISRPNLTFSTLTVSNMSPEDSSIYLCSVTPGQGSGANVRTFGAGSRLTVL.

This clonotype has only a few counts. This chain connects TRBV6-1 to TRBJ2-1; D gene unclear. V lost 1 base and J lost 0, with 7 bases in between. Per the germline V gene, CDR1 is MNHNS and CDR2 is SASEGT. The CDR3 runs to 15 residues. This CDR3 is CASSEVGSSYNEQFF. Written as DNA, the CDR3 is TGTGCCAGCAGTGAAGTTGGCAGCTCCTACAATGAGCAGTTCTTC.

V usage is TRBV12-3 or TRBV12-4 and J usage is TRBJ2-1; 7 positions match TRBD1. V lost 0 bases and J lost 9; bases outside the gene matches: 5. The CDR3 is made up of 14 amino acids. CDR3 nucleotide sequence: TGTGCCAGCAGTTTAGCGCGAGGGGGCGGTGAGCAGTTCTTC. Amino acids: CASSLARGGGEQFF.

This chain connects TRBV7-9 to TRBJ2-7; a weak D match, TRBD2 (6 bases). The J call may not be correct, given that the DNA end is closer to TRBJ2-5. Germline CDR1 reads SEHNR; CDR2 reads FQNEAQ (reference sequence). This CDR3 is 15 amino acids long. CDR3 DNA sequence: TGTGCCAGCAGCTCCAAGACGGGGACTCAAGAGACCCAGTACTTC. Translation gives CASSSKTGTQETQYF.

The V and J genes are TRBV4-1 and TRBJ1-2; D is perhaps TRBD1 (5 bases). V was pared by 0 bases and J by 4 bases, with 12 bases between. The CDR3 is 15 residues long. Germline CDR1 and CDR2: MGHRA and YSYEKL. This chain's CDR3 is CASSQDLGEGYGYTF. The CDR3 DNA reads TGCGCCAGCAGCCAAGATTTGGGGGAAGGCTATGGCTACACCTTC.

The chain has TRBV5-1 and TRBJ1-1; 10 bases map to TRBD1. Germline V gives CDR1 SGHRS, CDR2 YFSETQ. This CDR3 region has 15 residues. Trimming took 3 bases from V and 5 from J; bases not matched to a gene: 7. In DNA, the CDR3 is TGCGCCAGCAGCTGGGGGACAGGGGAAGGAACTGAAGCTTTCTTT. This translates into CASSWGTGEGTEAFF.

Concerning this clonotype itself: At one end, the junction sequence differs from germline, possibly due to a read error. The chain recombines TRBV6-6 with TRBJ2-5, with D tentatively TRBD1 (6 bases). Near its end, the DNA agrees better with TRBJ2-7, so the J call may be wrong. Germline values: CDR1 MNHNY, CDR2 SVGAGI (reference sequence). This CDR3 contains 16 residues. Here the CDR3 DNA reads TGTGCCAGCAGCTACTCAGCCGTACAGGGCGGCTACGAGCAGTACTTC. Translation: CASSYSAVQGGYEQYF.

Note on this clonotype: The junction departs from the called germline gene at one end, perhaps through a read error. CDR3 sequence: CNVTRQYNEQFF. The CDR3 coding sequence is TGCAACGTTACCCGACAGTACAATGAGCAGTTCTTC. The chain recombines TRBV29-1 with TRBJ2-1, with TRBD1 as a possible D gene (5 bases). Germline V gene lookup returns CDR1 SQVTM and CDR2 ANQGSEA. The CDR3 consists of 12 residues.

This clonotype was recorded a few times. This chain uses TRBV20-1 with TRBJ2-1; D is unclear. V was trimmed by 1 base and J by 9 bases, leaving 16 bases between them. CDR3 length: 14 amino acids. Looked up from germline, CDR1 is DFQATT and CDR2 is SNEGSKA (reference sequence). Here the CDR3 DNA reads TGCAGTGCTAGAGGGCCCCAGAACAACCGTGAGCAGTTCTTC. Amino acid sequence: CSARGPQNNREQFF.

The chain combines TRBV6-5 with TRBJ2-1; 10 bases are a match to TRBD1. CDR3 length equals 21 residues. The V gene's germline CDR1 is MNHEY and CDR2 SVGAGI. The V gene end was trimmed by 2 bases and the J gene end by 7 bases; junction bases not matched to a gene: 23. The CDR3 DNA is TGTGCCAGCAGTTACCGTCCCAGGGTGGGGATGTTGGGACAGGGGAGGAATGAGCAGTTCTTC. This encodes CASSYRPRVGMLGQGRNEQFF.

This clonotype was seen more than once but under ten times. The V gene is TRBV29-1, the J gene TRBJ2-2; TRBD1 is a possible D gene (6 bases). Trimming stripped 6 bases from V and 8 bases from J, with 16 bases between. Germline V lookup: CDR1 SQVTM, CDR2 ANQGSEA. The CDR3 contains 13 residues. CDR3 protein: CSVQQGPGGELFF. CDR3 DNA sequence: TGCAGCGTGCAGCAGGGGCCCGGTGGGGAGCTGTTTTTT.

This clonotype showed up just a few times. This rearrangement joins TRBV5-5 to TRBJ1-1; D remains ambiguous. Trimming pared 7 bases from V and 5 bases from J, leaving 9 bases between. Per the germline V gene, CDR1 is SGHKS and CDR2 is YYEKEE (reference sequence). CDR3 length: 11 amino acids. CDR3 amino acids: CASEVRTEAFF. CDR3 nucleotide sequence: TGTGCCAGCGAGGTGAGAACTGAAGCTTTCTTT.

This chain links TRBV6-5 with TRBJ1-2; D may be TRBD1 (6 bases). V lost 6 bases, J lost 2 bases, and 16 bases lay in between. Germline assignment: CDR1 MNHEY and CDR2 SVGAGI. The CDR3 has 15 residues. The CDR3 nucleotides read TGTGCCAGCAGCCACCCCCGGACAGCGAACTATGGCTACACCTTC. Translation gives CASSHPRTANYGYTF.

The chain uses TRBV30 and TRBJ2-3; no clear D. V was clipped by 1 base and J by 2 bases, with 4 bases between them. There are 12 residues in the CDR3. Germline CDR1 reads GTSNPN; CDR2 reads SVGIG (reference sequence). The CDR3 reads CAWSGTTDTQYF. The CDR3 DNA sequence: TGTGCCTGGAGTGGGACCACAGATACGCAGTATTTT. The full variable domain, its missing parts supplied by reference TRBV30 and TRBJ2-3, is SQTIHQWPATLVQPVGSPLSLECTVEGTSNPNLYWYRQAAGRGLQLLFYSVGIGQISSEVPQNLSASRPQDRQFILSSKKLLLSDSGFYLCAWSGTTDTQYFGPGTRLTVL.

The V call is TRBV12-3 or TRBV12-4, the J call TRBJ2-5; 10 bases are a match to TRBD1. V shed 6 bases, J shed 3 bases, and the junction held 7 bases outside the gene matches. The CDR3 covers 15 residues. CDR3 loop: CASSYGTGEKETQYF. The CDR3 coding sequence is TGTGCCAGCAGCTACGGGACAGGGGAAAAAGAGACCCAGTACTTC.

Only a few counts were recorded for this clonotype. The chain couples TRBV10-3 to TRBJ2-1, with TRBD1 identical over 7 bases. The CDR3 is made up of 14 amino acids. Germline-derived CDR1 and CDR2 are ENHRY and SYGVKD. Trimming removed 5 bases from V and 5 bases from J; junction bases left unmatched: 6. CDR3 sequence (DNA): TGTGCCATCAGTCGGGACAGCTTAAACAATGAGCAGTTCTTC. Translation: CAISRDSLNNEQFF.

This clonotype was seen a few times. The chain employs TRBV5-1 and TRBJ2-5, with TRBD2 as a possible D gene (5 bases). The CDR3 has 13 residues. The V end was cut by 3 bases, the J end by 4 bases, with 10 bases between. From germline, CDR1 is SGHRS and CDR2 YFSETQ. DNA of the CDR3: TGCGCCAGCAGCTCGGCGGGCGGAGAGACCCAGTACTTC. It specifies CASSSAGGETQYF.

The chain uses TRBV25-1 and TRBJ1-5; D unclear. The CDR3 has 14 amino acids. Looked up from germline, CDR1 is MGHDK and CDR2 is SYGVNS. Trimming took 2 bases from V and 11 from J, leaving 16 bases between them. CDR3 in amino acids: CASSELGLEEAQHF. The CDR3 nucleotides read TGTGCCAGCAGTGAACTGGGCCTGGAGGAGGCCCAGCATTTT.

This clonotype was seen a few times. The CDR3 sequence is CASSVTPGQGEETQYF. The CDR3 nucleotides read TGTGCCAGCAGCGTGACGCCGGGACAGGGCGAAGAGACCCAGTACTTC. The V gene is TRBV7-2, the J gene TRBJ2-5, with 9 nucleotides matching TRBD1. The germline gives CDR1 SGHTA, CDR2 FQGNSA. The CDR3 has 16 residues. J lost 3 bases, V lost 5 bases, and 10 bases had no gene match.

The V gene is TRBV10-3, the J gene TRBJ2-1, with a tentative D call TRBD2 (6 bases). CDR3 length: 14 amino acids. Germline assignment: CDR1 ENHRY and CDR2 SYGVKD. Trimming removed 10 bases at V and 4 bases at J, with 17 bases between. The CDR3 DNA reads TGTGCCACCTCGGGAGCTGGGGGGTACAATGAGCAGTTCTTC. Its protein is CATSGAGGYNEQFF.

This rearrangement joins TRBV5-1 to TRBJ2-1, with D maybe TRBD2 (6 bases). Trimming removed 4 bases at V and 6 bases at J, with 23 bases between. Germline V gene sequence: CDR1 SGHRS, CDR2 YFSETQ. This CDR3 has 17 amino acids. The CDR3 bases are TGCGCCAGCAGCCGCGGGGCACTCCGGGATAAATCCAATGAGCAGTTCTTC. As protein: CASSRGALRDKSNEQFF.

This CDR3 is CATSDPGLATQETQYF. The CDR3 region has the DNA TGTGCCACCAGTGATCCCGGACTAGCGACACAAGAGACCCAGTACTTC. The chain carries TRBV24-1 and TRBJ2-5; TRBD2 agrees at 9 bases. The trim removed 3 bases at V and 2 bases at J, leaving 6 bases unmatched. This CDR3 has 16 amino acids. CDR1 and CDR2 (germline): KGHDR, SFDVKD.

The chain combines TRBV15 with TRBJ1-2; TRBD1 is a possible D gene (6 bases). The CDR3 covers 11 residues. Between the trimmed V and J ends, which lost 5 bases and 11 bases, there was a span of 12 bases. CDR1 is LNHNV and CDR2 is YYDKDF in the germline V gene (reference sequence). The CDR3 loop is CATSGRQAYTF. The CDR3 nucleotides read TGTGCCACCAGCGGGCGACAGGCATACACCTTC.

This chain connects TRBV6-5 to TRBJ2-5; D ambiguous. V gave up 0 bases and J gave up 5 bases, with 13 bases separating them. Germline V gene data show CDR1 as MNHEY and CDR2 as SVGAGI. This CDR3 region has 15 residues. The CDR3 spells CASSYSTVTGETQYF. The CDR3, as DNA: TGTGCCAGCAGTTACTCGACGGTTACCGGGGAGACCCAGTACTTC.

This clonotype was picked up one time. CDR3 region: CSVPFSTDTQYF. In nucleotides, the CDR3 is TGCAGTGTCCCGTTCAGCACAGATACGCAGTATTTT. The J gene is TRBJ2-3, the V gene TRBV20-1; D uncertain. V shed 7 bases and J shed 0 bases, with 8 bases lying between them. This CDR3 has 12 amino acids. Germline lookup yields CDR1 DFQATT and CDR2 SNEGSKA (reference sequence).

The rearrangement links TRBV20-1 to TRBJ1-2, with D unclear. The CDR3 extends over 13 amino acids. Per germline, CDR1 DFQATT and CDR2 SNEGSKA (reference sequence). V lost 0 bases and J lost 8, with 13 bases in between. The CDR3 loop reads CSARDEDGRGYTF. CDR3 nucleotides: TGCAGTGCTAGAGATGAGGATGGGCGAGGCTACACCTTC.

J is TRBJ2-3 and V is TRBV2, with D perhaps being TRBD1 or TRBD2 (5 bases each). CDR1 SNHLY and CDR2 FYNNEI come from the germline V gene. The CDR3 spans 15 residues. The V end was cut by 7 bases, the J end by 6 bases, with 20 bases between. CDR3 coding DNA: TGTGCCAGCATCTCGAGGGACCCCCTAAGGGATACGCAGTATTTT. It encodes CASISRDPLRDTQYF.

This clonotype was recorded once. The gene calls are TRBV6-5 and TRBJ2-7, with D perhaps matching TRBD2 (7 bases). Trimming stripped 8 bases from V and 6 bases from J, with 17 bases between. Germline assignment: CDR1 MNHEY and CDR2 SVGAGI. This CDR3 region has 13 residues. The CDR3 sequence is CASSEGGAIEQYF. The CDR3 DNA is TGTGCCAGCTCGGAGGGGGGGGCGATCGAGCAGTACTTC.

This rearrangement joins TRBV28 to TRBJ1-2, with D unresolved. V dropped 6 bases and J dropped 5 bases, with 13 bases sitting between them. The CDR3 is 13 residues long. In germline, CDR1 is MDHEN, CDR2 SYDVKM. The CDR3 here is CASSPSYGYGYTF. The DNA of the CDR3 is TGTGCCAGCAGCCCTTCTTACGGGTATGGCTACACCTTC.

J is TRBJ2-3 and V is TRBV9; no clear D gene. This CDR3 has 13 amino acids. The germline V gene has CDR1 SGDLS and CDR2 YYNGEE. Trimming stripped 0 bases from V and 7 bases from J, with 9 bases between. CDR3 sequence (DNA): TGTGCCAGCAGCGTAGCTTGGCAGAATACGCAGTATTTT. Translation gives CASSVAWQNTQYF.